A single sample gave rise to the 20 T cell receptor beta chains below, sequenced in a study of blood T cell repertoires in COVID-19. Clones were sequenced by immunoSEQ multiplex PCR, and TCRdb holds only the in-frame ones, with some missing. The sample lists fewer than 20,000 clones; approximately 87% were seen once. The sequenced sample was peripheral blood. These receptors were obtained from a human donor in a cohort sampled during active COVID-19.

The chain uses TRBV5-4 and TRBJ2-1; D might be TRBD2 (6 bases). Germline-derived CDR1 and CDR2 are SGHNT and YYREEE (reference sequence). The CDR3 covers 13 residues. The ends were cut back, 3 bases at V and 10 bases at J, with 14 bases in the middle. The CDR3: CASSSLGSGEQFF. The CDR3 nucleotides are TGTGCCAGCAGCTCCCTGGGTAGCGGCGAGCAGTTCTTC.

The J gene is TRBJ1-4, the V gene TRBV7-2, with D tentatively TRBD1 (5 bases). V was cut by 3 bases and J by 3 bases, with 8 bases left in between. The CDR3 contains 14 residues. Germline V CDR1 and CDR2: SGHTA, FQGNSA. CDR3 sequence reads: CASSFSGANEKLFF. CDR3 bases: TGTGCCAGCAGCTTTTCGGGGGCTAATGAAAAACTGTTTTTT.

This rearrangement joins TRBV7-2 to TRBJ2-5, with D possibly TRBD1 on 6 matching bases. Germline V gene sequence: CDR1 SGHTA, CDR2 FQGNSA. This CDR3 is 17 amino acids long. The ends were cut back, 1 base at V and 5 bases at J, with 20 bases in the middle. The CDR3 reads CASSLVPGNREWETQYF. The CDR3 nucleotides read TGTGCCAGCAGCTTAGTCCCAGGGAACAGGGAATGGGAGACCCAGTACTTC.

CDR3 coding DNA: TGTGCCAGCTCACCCCCTATTTCGCCTAACACCGGGGAGCTGTTTTTT. It yields the protein CASSPPISPNTGELFF. This sequence joins TRBV18 and TRBJ2-2; D call uncertain. V was clipped by 3 bases and J by 2 bases, with 13 bases between them. The CDR3 length is 16 residues. Germline V lookup: CDR1 KGHSH, CDR2 LQKENI. Full variable domain (remainder filled in from reference TRBV18 and TRBJ2-2): NAGVMQNPRHLVRRRGQEARLRCSPMKGHSHVYWYRQLPEEGLKFMVYLQKENIIDESGMPKERFSAEFPKEGPSILRIQQVVRGDSAAYFCASSPPISPNTGELFFGEGSRLTVL.

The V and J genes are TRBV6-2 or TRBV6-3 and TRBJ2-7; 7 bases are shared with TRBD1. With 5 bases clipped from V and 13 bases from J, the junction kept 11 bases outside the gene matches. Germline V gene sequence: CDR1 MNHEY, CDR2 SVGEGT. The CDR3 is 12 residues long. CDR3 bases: TGTGCCAGCAGTACTCTGGGGACAGCTCGTTACTTC. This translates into CASSTLGTARYF.

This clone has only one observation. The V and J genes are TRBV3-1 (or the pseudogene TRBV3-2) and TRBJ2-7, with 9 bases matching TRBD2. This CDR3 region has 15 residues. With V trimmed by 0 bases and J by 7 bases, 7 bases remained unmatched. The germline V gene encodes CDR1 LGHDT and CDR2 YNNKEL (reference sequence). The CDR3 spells CASSQEKLAGREQYF. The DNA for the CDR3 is TGTGCCAGCAGCCAAGAAAAGCTAGCGGGACGTGAGCAGTACTTC.

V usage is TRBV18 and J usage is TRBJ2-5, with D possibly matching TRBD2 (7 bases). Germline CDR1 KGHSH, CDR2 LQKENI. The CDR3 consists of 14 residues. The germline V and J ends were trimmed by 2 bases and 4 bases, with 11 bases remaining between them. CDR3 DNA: TGTGCCAGCTCACCAGTTCGGGGGGCAGAGACCCAGTACTTC. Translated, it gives CASSPVRGAETQYF.

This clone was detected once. This chain's CDR3 is CASSPNPGDIDGYTF. In nucleotides, the CDR3 is TGTGCCAGCAGCCCTAACCCCGGGGACATCGATGGCTACACCTTC. The J gene is TRBJ1-2, the V gene TRBV21-1; TRBD1 reflects the table's D call only, with no check against the DNA. TRBV21-1 is noted as a pseudogene. This CDR3 has 15 amino acids.

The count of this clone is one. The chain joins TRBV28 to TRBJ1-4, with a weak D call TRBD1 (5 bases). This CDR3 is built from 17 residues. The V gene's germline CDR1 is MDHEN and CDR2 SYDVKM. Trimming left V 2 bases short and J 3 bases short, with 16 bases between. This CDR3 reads CASSLAGIAAANEKLFF. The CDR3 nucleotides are TGTGCCAGCAGTTTAGCAGGGATTGCGGCAGCTAATGAAAAACTGTTTTTT.

The CDR3 sequence is CASSLGTMRTEAFF. The CDR3 DNA reads as TGTGCCAGCAGCTTAGGCACAATGCGGACTGAAGCTTTCTTT. This chain uses TRBV13 with TRBJ1-1; no firm D call. V was cut by 0 bases and J by 5 bases, with 10 bases left in between. This CDR3 region has 14 residues. The germline V gene has CDR1 PRHDT and CDR2 FYEKMQ (reference sequence).

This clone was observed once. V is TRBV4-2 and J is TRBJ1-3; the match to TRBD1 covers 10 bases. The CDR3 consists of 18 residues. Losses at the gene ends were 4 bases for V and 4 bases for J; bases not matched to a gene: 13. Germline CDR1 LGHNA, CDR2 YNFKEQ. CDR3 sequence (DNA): TGTGCCAGCAGCCCCCAAAGGACAGGGGGTAATTACGGAAACACCATATATTTT. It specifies CASSPQRTGGNYGNTIYF.

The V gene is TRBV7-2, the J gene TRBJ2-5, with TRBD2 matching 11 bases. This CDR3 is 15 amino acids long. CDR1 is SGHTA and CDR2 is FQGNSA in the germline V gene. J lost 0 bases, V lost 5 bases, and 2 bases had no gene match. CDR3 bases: TGTGCCAGCAGCGTGGGACTAGCGGACCAAGAGACCCAGTACTTC. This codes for CASSVGLADQETQYF.

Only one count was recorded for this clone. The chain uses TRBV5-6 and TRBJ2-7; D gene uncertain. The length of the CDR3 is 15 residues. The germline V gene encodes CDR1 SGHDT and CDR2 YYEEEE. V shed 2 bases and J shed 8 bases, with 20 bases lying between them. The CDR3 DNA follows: TGTGCCAGCAGCTTATTTATGGTAGGTGACATCAAGCAGTACTTC. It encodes CASSLFMVGDIKQYF.

The CDR3 here is CASNWRNQPQHF. In nucleotides, the CDR3 is TGTGCCAGTAATTGGAGGAATCAGCCCCAGCATTTT. V usage is TRBV19 and J usage is TRBJ1-5, with D unresolved. The CDR3 has 12 amino acids. Trimming took 7 bases from V and 4 from J, leaving 8 bases between them. Looked up from germline, CDR1 is LNHDA and CDR2 is SQIVND (reference sequence).

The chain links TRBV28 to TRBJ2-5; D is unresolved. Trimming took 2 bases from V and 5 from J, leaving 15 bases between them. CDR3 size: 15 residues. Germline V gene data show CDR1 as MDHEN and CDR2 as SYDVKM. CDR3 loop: CASSLPLMSRETQYF. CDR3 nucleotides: TGTGCCAGCAGTTTACCTCTTATGAGCCGGGAGACCCAGTACTTC.

CDR3 region: CASSPTDGTPTRYEQYF. The CDR3 coding sequence is TGTGCCAGCTCACCCACAGATGGGACACCAACCCGCTACGAGCAGTACTTC. The chain has TRBV18 and TRBJ2-7, with D perhaps TRBD1 (6 bases). The CDR3 runs to 17 residues. Germline CDR1 and CDR2: KGHSH and LQKENI. The germline V and J ends were trimmed by 3 bases and 3 bases, with 21 bases remaining between them.

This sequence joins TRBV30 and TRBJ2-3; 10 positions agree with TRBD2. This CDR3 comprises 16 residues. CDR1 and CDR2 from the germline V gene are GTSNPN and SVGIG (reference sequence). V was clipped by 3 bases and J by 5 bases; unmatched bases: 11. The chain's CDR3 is CAWRSKASGRGDTQYF. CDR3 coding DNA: TGTGCCTGGAGGTCTAAGGCTAGCGGGAGAGGAGATACGCAGTATTTT. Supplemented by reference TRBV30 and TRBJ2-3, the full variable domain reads SQTIHQWPATLVQPVGSPLSLECTVEGTSNPNLYWYRQAAGRGLQLLFYSVGIGQISSEVPQNLSASRPQDRQFILSSKKLLLSDSGFYLCAWRSKASGRGDTQYFGPGTRLTVL.

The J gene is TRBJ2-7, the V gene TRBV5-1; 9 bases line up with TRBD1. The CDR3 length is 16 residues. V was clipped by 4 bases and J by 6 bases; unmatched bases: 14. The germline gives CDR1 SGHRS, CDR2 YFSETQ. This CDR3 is CASSPDPGTGSVEQYF. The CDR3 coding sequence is TGCGCCAGCAGCCCCGATCCCGGGACAGGGTCCGTCGAGCAGTACTTC.

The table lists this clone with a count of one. CDR3 amino acids: CASTGDRGRGEQYF. CDR3 nucleotides: TGTGCCAGCACGGGTGACAGGGGGCGTGGGGAGCAGTACTTC. This chain uses TRBV5-8 with TRBJ2-7, with 10 bases identical to TRBD1. The CDR3 length is 14 residues. Germline V lookup: CDR1 SGHTS, CDR2 YDEGEE. V was pared by 6 bases and J by 7 bases, with 10 bases of the junction left unmatched. Filled out from reference TRBV5-8 and TRBJ2-7, the complete variable domain reads EAGVTQSPTHLIKTRGQQATLRCSPISGHTSVYWYQQALGLGLQFLLWYDEGEERNRGNFPPRFSGRQFPNYSSELNVNALELEDSALYLCASTGDRGRGEQYFGPGTRLTVT.

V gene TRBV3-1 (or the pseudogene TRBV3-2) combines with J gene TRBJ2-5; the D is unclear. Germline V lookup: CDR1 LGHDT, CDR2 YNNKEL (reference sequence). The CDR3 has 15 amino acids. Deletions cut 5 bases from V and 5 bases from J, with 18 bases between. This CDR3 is CASSSSEPTRETQYF. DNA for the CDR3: TGTGCCAGCAGCTCTTCCGAGCCCACCAGGGAGACCCAGTACTTC.